The 5 T cell receptor beta chains reported below all come from one sample, sequenced in a study of regulatory T cells in long-lasting Graves disease. The time point is: newly diagnosed GD, antithyroid drugs for less than 3 months. PBMCs provided the RNA from which the TCR library was made. HTBI primers from iRepertoire and Arm-PCR of CDR3 regions yielded the TCR beta libraries. TCRdb analysed the multiplex PCR reads with MiXCR anew, one entry per CDR3 protein. This table holds 560,000 or so distinct CDR3 sequences, roughly 15% found once. This same sample was also part of a study on T cells in Graves' hyperthyroidism and ophthalmopathy.

Specimen: peripheral blood mononuclear cells (PBMCs), collected at new diagnosis, from a patient treated with antithyroid drugs. The source is a man aged 18 to 29 with Graves disease.

This clonotype was found many times. J is TRBJ1-2 and V is TRBV11-2; D is perhaps TRBD1 (5 bases). The CDR3 contains 15 residues. Germline V gives CDR1 SGHAT, CDR2 FQNNGV. Trimming pared 5 bases from V and 1 base from J, leaving 14 bases between. CDR3 loop: CASSRVSGFNYGYTF. The CDR3 DNA reads as TGTGCCAGCAGCAGGGTTTCAGGGTTTAACTATGGCTACACCTTC.

This clonotype was found many times. The J gene is TRBJ2-3, the V gene TRBV27; D uncertain. Trimming took off 7 bases at V and 2 bases at J, with 13 bases between the two ends. This CDR3 is 14 amino acids long. CDR1 and CDR2 from the germline V gene are MNHEY and SMNVEV (reference sequence). The CDR3 DNA is TGTGCCAGCACTATTGATGCTGTCACAGATACGCAGTATTTT. Protein: CASTIDAVTDTQYF.

The chain recombines TRBV20-1 with TRBJ2-3; no definite D call. TRBJ2-5 matches the DNA end more closely, so the J call is doubtful. The CDR3 runs 13 residues. CDR1 and CDR2 from the germline V gene are DFQATT and SNEGSKA (reference sequence). The chain's CDR3 is CSASSTSAGTQYF. The CDR3 DNA reads TGCAGTGCTTCCTCGACCTCAGCAGGGACCCAGTACTTC.

This clonotype came up many times. The chain joins TRBV7-6 to TRBJ1-2; D may be TRBD1 (6 bases). CDR1 SGHVS and CDR2 FNYEAQ come from the germline V gene. The CDR3 totals 14 residues. V lost 5 bases and J lost 8, with 18 bases in between. Written as DNA, the CDR3 is TGTGCCAGCAGCCCTGGGGGTGCCAGGGGCGGCTACACCTTC. The encoded protein is CASSPGGARGGYTF. The entire variable domain, with the rest obtained from reference TRBV7-6 and TRBJ1-2, is as follows: GAGVSQSPRYKVTKRGQDVALRCDPISGHVSLYWYRQALGQGPEFLTYFNYEAQQDKSGLPNDRFSAERPEGSISTLTIQRTEQRDSAMYRCASSPGGARGGYTFGSGTRLTVV.

The sample holds a few counts of this clonotype. This chain links TRBV14 with TRBJ1-1; D is uncertain. In germline, CDR1 is SGHDN, CDR2 FVKESK. The CDR3 totals 15 residues. Trimming removed 7 bases from V and 0 bases from J, with 15 bases in between. CDR3: CASTDVGSMNTEAFF. In DNA form, the CDR3 reads TGTGCCAGCACCGATGTGGGCAGCATGAACACTGAAGCTTTCTTT.